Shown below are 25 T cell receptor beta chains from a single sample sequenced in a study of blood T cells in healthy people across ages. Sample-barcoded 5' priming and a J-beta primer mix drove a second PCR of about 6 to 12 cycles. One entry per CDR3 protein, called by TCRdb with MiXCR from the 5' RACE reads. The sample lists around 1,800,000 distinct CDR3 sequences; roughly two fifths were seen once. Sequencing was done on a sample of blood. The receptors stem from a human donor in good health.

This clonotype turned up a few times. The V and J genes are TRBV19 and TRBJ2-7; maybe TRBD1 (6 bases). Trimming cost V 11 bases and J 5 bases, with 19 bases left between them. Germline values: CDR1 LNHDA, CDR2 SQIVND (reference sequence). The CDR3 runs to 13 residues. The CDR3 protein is CASRGDRRDEQYF. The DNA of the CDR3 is TGTGCCTCAAGGGGAGACAGGCGGGACGAGCAGTACTTC. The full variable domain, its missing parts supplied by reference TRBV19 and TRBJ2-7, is DGGITQSPKYLFRKEGQNVTLSCEQNLNHDAMYWYRQDPGQGLRLIYYSQIVNDFQKGDIAEGYSVSREKKESFPLTVTSAQKNPTAFYLCASRGDRRDEQYFGPGTRLTVT.

As DNA, the CDR3 is TGCAGCACTAAGCGGGCGCTGACAGATACGCAGTATTTT. Residues: CSTKRALTDTQYF. The V and J genes are TRBV29-1 and TRBJ2-3, with D possibly matching TRBD2 (6 bases). The CDR3 has 13 amino acids. The V end lost 8 bases, the J end lost 3 bases, and 15 bases lay between the germline ends. CDR1 is SQVTM and CDR2 is ANQGSEA in the germline V gene.

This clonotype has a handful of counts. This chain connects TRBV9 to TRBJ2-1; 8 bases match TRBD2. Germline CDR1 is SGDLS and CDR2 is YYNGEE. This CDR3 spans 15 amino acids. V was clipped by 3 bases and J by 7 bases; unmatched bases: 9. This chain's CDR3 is CASSAPGTGGNEQFF. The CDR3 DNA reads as TGTGCCAGCAGCGCCCCCGGGACGGGAGGGAATGAGCAGTTCTTC.

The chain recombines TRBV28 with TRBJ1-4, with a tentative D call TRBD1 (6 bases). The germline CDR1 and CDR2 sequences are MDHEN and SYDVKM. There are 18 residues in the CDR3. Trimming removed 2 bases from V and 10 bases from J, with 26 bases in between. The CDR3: CASSLTGANTGRGGKLFF. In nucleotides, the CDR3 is TGTGCCAGCAGTTTAACGGGGGCCAACACGGGCCGCGGCGGAAAACTGTTTTTT.

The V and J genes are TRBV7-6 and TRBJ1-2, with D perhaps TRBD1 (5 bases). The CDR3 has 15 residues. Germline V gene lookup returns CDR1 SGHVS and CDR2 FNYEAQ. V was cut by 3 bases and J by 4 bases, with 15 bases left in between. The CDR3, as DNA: TGTGCCAGCAGCTTTGGCGGGACGGCTCGCTATGGCTACACCTTC. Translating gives CASSFGGTARYGYTF. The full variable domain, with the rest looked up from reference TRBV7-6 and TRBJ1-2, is GAGVSQSPRYKVTKRGQDVALRCDPISGHVSLYWYRQALGQGPEFLTYFNYEAQQDKSGLPNDRFSAERPEGSISTLTIQRTEQRDSAMYRCASSFGGTARYGYTFGSGTRLTVV.

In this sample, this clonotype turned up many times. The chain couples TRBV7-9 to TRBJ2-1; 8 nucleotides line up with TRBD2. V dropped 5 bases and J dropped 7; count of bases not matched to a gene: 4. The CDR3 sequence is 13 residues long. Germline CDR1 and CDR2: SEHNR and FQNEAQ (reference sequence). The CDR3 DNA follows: TGTGCCAGCAGCCCAAGCGGGGGTAATGAGCAGTTCTTC. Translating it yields CASSPSGGNEQFF.

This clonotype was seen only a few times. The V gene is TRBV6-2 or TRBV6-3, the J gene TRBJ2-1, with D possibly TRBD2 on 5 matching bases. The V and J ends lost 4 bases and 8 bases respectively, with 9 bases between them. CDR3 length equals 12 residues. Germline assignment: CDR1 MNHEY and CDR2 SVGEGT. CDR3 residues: CASSLPGYEQFF. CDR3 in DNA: TGTGCCAGCAGTTTACCGGGGTATGAGCAGTTCTTC.

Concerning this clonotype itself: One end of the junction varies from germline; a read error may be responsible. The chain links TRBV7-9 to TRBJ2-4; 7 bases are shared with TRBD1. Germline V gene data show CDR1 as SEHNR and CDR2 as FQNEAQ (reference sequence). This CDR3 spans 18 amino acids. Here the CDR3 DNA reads TGTACCAGCAGCTCAAGGCCGAAACCGGGACAGTGGGAAGACATTCAGTACTTC. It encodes CTSSSRPKPGQWEDIQYF.

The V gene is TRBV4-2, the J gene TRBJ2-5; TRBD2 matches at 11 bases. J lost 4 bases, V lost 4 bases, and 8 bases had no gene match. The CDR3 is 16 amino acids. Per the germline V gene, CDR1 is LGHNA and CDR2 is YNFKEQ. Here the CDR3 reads CASSLRLAGRGETQYF. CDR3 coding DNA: TGTGCCAGCAGCCTGCGACTAGCGGGGAGAGGAGAGACCCAGTACTTC.

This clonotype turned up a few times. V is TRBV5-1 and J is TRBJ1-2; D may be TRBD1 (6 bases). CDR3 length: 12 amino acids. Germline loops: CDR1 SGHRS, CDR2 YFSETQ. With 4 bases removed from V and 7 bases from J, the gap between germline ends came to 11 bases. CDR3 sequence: CASSDGTTGYTF. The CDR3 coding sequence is TGCGCCAGCAGCGACGGGACAACTGGCTACACCTTC.

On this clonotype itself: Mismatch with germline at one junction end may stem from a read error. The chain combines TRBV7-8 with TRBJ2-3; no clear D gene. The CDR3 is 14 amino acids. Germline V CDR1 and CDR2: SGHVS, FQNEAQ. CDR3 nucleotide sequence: TGTGCCAGCGATGGACCGATTAGCACGGATACGCAGTATTTT. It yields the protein CASDGPISTDTQYF.

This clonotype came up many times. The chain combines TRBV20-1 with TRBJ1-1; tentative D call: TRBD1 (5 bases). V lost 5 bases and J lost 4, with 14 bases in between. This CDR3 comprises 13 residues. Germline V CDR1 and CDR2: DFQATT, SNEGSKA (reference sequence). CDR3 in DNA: TGCAGTGCTGGAGGGGAAGGGGTCACTGAAGCTTTCTTT. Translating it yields CSAGGEGVTEAFF.

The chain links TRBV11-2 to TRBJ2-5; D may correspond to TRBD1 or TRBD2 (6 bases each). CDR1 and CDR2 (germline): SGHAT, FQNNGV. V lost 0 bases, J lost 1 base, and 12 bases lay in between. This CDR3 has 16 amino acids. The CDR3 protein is CASSLDVWGAQETQYF. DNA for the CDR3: TGTGCCAGCAGCTTAGATGTGTGGGGGGCCCAAGAGACCCAGTACTTC.

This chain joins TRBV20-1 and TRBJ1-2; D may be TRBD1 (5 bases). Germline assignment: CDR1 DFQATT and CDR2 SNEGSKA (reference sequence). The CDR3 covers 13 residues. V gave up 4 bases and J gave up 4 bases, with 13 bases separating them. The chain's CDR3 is CSAIHTGSYGYTF. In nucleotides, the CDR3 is TGCAGTGCTATACATACAGGATCCTATGGCTACACCTTC.

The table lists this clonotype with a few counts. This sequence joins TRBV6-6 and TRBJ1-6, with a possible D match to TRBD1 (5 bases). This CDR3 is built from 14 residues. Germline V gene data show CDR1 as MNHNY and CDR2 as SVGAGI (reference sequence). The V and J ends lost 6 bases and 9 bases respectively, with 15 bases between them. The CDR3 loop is CASSPPRQGSPLHF. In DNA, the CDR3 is TGTGCCAGCAGCCCACCTAGGCAGGGTTCACCCCTCCACTTT.

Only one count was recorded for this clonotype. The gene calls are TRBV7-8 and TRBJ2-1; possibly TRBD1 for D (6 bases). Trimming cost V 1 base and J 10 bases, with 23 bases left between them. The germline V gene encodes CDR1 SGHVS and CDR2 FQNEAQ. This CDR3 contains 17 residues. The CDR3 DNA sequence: TGTGCCAGCAGCTTAGGGCCAAGACAGGTTTCTATCTACGAGCAGTTCTTC. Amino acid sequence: CASSLGPRQVSIYEQFF.

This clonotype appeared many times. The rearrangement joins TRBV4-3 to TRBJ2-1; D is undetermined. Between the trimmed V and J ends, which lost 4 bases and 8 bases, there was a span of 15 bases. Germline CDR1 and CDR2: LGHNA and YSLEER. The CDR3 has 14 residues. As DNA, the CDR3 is TGCGCCAGCAGCCCGTCCTCGAAGGGCCATGAGCAGTTCTTC. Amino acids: CASSPSSKGHEQFF.

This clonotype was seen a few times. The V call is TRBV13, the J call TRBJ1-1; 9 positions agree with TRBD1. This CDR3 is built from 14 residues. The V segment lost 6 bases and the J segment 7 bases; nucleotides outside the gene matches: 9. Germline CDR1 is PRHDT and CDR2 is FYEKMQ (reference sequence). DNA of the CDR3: TGTGCCAGCAGGGGACAGGGAGGGGGATTTGAAGCTTTCTTT. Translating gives CASRGQGGGFEAFF.

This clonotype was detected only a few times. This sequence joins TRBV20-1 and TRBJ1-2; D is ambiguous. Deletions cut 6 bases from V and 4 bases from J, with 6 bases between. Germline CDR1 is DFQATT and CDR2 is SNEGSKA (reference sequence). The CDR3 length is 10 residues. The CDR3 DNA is TGCAGTGCATCCGGCTATGGCTACACCTTC. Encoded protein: CSASGYGYTF.

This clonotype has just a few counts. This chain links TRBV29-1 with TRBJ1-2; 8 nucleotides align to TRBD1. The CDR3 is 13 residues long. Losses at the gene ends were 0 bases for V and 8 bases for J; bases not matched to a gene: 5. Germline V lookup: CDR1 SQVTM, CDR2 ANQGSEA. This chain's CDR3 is CSVEDAGGRGYTF. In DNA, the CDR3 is TGCAGCGTTGAAGATGCAGGGGGCCGGGGCTACACCTTC.

In DNA form, the CDR3 reads TGCAGTGCTAGAGATCCAGGCGCGGGGGCCATACAAGAGACCCAGTACTTC. This codes for CSARDPGAGAIQETQYF. The chain links TRBV20-1 to TRBJ2-5; a possible D gene is TRBD2 (7 bases). The CDR3 extends over 17 amino acids. Germline assignment: CDR1 DFQATT and CDR2 SNEGSKA (reference sequence). The ends were cut back, 0 bases at V and 2 bases at J, with 19 bases in the middle.

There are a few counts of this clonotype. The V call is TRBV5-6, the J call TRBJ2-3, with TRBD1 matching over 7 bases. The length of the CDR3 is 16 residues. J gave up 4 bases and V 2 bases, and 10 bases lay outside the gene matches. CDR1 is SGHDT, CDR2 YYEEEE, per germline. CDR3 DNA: TGTGCCAGCAGCTTAAATTCAGGGGGTTGGGCAGATACGCAGTATTTT. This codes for CASSLNSGGWADTQYF.

Here the CDR3 reads CASSPLTPVANYGYTF. The CDR3 DNA follows: TGTGCCAGCAGCCCGCTGACACCTGTCGCTAACTATGGCTACACCTTC. This chain joins TRBV11-2 and TRBJ1-2; D is undetermined. The ends were cut back, 5 bases at V and 0 bases at J, with 16 bases in the middle. Looked up from germline, CDR1 is SGHAT and CDR2 is FQNNGV. The CDR3 length is 16 residues. Full variable domain (rest looked up from reference TRBV11-2 and TRBJ1-2): EAGVAQSPRYKIIEKRQSVAFWCNPISGHATLYWYQQILGQGPKLLIQFQNNGVVDDSQLPKDRFSAERLKGVDSTLKIQPAKLEDSAVYLCASSPLTPVANYGYTFGSGTRLTVV.

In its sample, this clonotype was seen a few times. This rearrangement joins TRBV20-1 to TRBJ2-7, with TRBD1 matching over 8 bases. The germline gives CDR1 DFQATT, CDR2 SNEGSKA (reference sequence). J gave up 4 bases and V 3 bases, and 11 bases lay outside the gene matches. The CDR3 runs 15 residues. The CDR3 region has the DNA TGCAGTGCTAGTCATACCGGGACAGGCGTATACGAGCAGTACTTC. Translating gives CSASHTGTGVYEQYF.

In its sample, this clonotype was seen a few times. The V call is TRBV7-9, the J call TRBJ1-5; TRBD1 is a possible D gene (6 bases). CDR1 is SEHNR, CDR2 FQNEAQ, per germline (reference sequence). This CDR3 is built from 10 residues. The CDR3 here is CEDSYQPQHF. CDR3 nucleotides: TGTGAGGACAGCTATCAGCCCCAGCATTTT.